Below, one TCR beta chain is given with its context. Its target is unknown. The record originates from a study of OX40 agonist ivuxolimab in advanced cancers. Turning to the study itself: A male proportion of 82.7% was recorded, with mean age about 60 years and range 23 to 79. The study, taken as a whole, reports: In the 0.1 to 3.0 mg/kg range, CD4+ and CD8+ blood T cells had expanded clonally by week 6. Relative to CD4+, CD8+ T cells held more expanded clones on average.

Method: immunoSEQ multiplex PCR; TCRdb's copy keeps in-frame clones and lacks some. In the table there are tens of thousands of clones, 82% of which are singletons. Blood samples were obtained at baseline, cycle 4 day 1, and cycle 7 day 1. The sample in question was CD4+ or CD8+ T cells sorted from blood, obtained in a trial of the OX40 agonist ivuxolimab. The receptor's source is an adult with an advanced solid tumor such as melanoma, head and neck, liver or kidney cancer.

CDR3 coding DNA: TGCGCCAGCTCCGTAGTACAGGTGAACACTGAAGCTTTCTTT. Protein product: CASSVVQVNTEAFF. The V and J genes are TRBV10-2 and TRBJ1-1, with a tentative D call TRBD1 (5 bases). Trimming took 8 bases from V and 0 from J, leaving 13 bases between them. CDR1 is WSHSY and CDR2 is SAAADI in the germline V gene. There are 14 residues in the CDR3.